This TCR beta chain is drawn from a study of cytomegalovirus exposure and HLA in healthy donors. The study's findings and limits: It was shown in a later analysis that HLA-associated TCR beta chains were more clonally expanded than other, equally common chains.

Both 60 Vbeta primers and 13 Jbeta primers went into the PCR. Using immunoSEQ multiplex PCR, the repertoire was profiled, and TCRdb retains in-frame clones only, with some absent. The repertoire holds hundreds of thousands of clones, with around four fifths as singletons. Comments on this clone: Its matching antigen is unknown.

These donors, healthy bone marrow donors, were studied. CDR1 and CDR2 (germline): SGDLS, YYNGEE. This CDR3 has 15 residues. Trimming stripped 0 bases from V and 4 bases from J, with 11 bases between. The source of this sequence is a male donor in good health and CMV-seronegative. The rearrangement uses TRBV9 and TRBJ1-5; the D is unclear. Specimen: PBMCs. CDR3 amino acids: CASSVDGYSNQPQHF. Here the CDR3 DNA reads TGTGCCAGCAGCGTAGACGGTTACAGTAATCAGCCCCAGCATTTT.